This T cell receptor beta chain was recorded in a study of blood T cell repertoires in COVID-19. The overall study: The United States, Italy and Spain supplied acute and convalescent COVID-19 samples. In each case, the material was cDNA or gDNA derived from T cells, B-cell-depleted T cells, or PBMCs.

In the original processing: Estimation of nucleated cell counts relied on the amplification of reference gene primers. This table comes from immunoSEQ multiplex PCR, and its TCRdb copy is limited to in-frame clones, with some not included. D and trimming come from the DNA, and the V and J calls and clone size come from that table. The profile shows fewer than 300,000 clones, around 90% of them singletons. CDR3 length: 16 residues. From germline, CDR1 is LNHDA and CDR2 SQIVND (reference sequence). The J segment lost 6 bases and the V segment lost 7 bases, leaving 15 bases of the junction unmatched. The receptor comes from a woman under 40 with acute or convalescent COVID-19. The chain employs TRBV19 and TRBJ1-5, with 7 bases lining up with TRBD1. Sequences were obtained from peripheral blood. For the CDR3, the DNA is TGTGCCAGTACCCCCTCTGGCAGGGGGGAAGGTCAGCCCCAGCATTTT. It yields the protein CASTPSGRGEGQPQHF.